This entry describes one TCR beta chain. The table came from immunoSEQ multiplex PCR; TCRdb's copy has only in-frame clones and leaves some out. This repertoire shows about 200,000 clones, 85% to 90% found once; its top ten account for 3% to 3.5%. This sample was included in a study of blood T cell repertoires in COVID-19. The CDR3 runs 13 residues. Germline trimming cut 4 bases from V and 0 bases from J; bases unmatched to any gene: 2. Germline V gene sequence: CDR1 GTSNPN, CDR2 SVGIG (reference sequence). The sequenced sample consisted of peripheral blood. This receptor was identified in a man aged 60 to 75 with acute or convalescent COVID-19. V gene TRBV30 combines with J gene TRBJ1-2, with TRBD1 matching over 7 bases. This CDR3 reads CAWTGTANYGYTF. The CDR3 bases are TGTGCCTGGACCGGGACAGCTAACTATGGCTACACCTTC.